The rows below give T cell receptor beta chains drawn from one sample of a study of yellow fever vaccine responses in identical twins. MiXCR, run by TCRdb on the RT-PCR reads, gives a single entry per CDR3 protein. The sample holds approximately 17,000 distinct CDR3 sequences; about two thirds are singletons and the top ten take less than 2.5%. The input for sequencing was T cells from blood (PBMCs), unsorted or a sorted subset (not recorded which), taken before or after yellow fever vaccination (not recorded which). The receptors originated from a woman aged 18-29 years who received the yellow fever vaccine. The CDR3 runs from the conserved cysteine through the conserved F or W. A D gene is named only where the DNA matches it firmly. Clone size is given for some rows only: seen once, a few or many times, or a class if the clone is expanded.

clone_size d_call j_call v_call cdr3_aa cdr3_nt
- - TRBJ1-1 TRBV18 CASSPGVNTEAFF TGTGCCAGCTCACCAGGGGTGAACACTGAAGCTTTCTTT
- - TRBJ2-1 TRBV11-1 CASSLAGLYNEQFF TGTGCCAGCAGCTTAGCTGGACTCTACAATGAGCAGTTCTTC
- - TRBJ2-7 TRBV5-1 CASSGGNAGSAYEQYF TGCGCCAGCAGCGGGGGCAATGCGGGATCAGCCTACGAGCAGTACTTC
few - TRBJ2-5 TRBV11-3 CASSFGVRSGETQYF TGTGCCAGCAGCTTCGGGGTACGATCGGGAGAGACCCAGTACTTC
- - TRBJ2-3 TRBV21-1 CASSSPGTSGSTDTQYF TGTGCCAGCAGTAGCCCCGGGACTAGCGGATCCACAGATACGCAGTATTTT
- - TRBJ1-1 TRBV4-1 CASSQRQINTEAFF TGCGCCAGCAGCCAAAGACAGATAAACACTGAAGCTTTCTTT
few - TRBJ1-1 TRBV5-1 CASSLEGPTEAFF TGCGCCAGCAGCTTGGAAGGGCCCACTGAAGCTTTCTTT
few - TRBJ1-5 TRBV10-3 CATRQKSNQPQHF TGTGCCACGCGACAGAAAAGCAATCAGCCCCAGCATTTT
- TRBD2 TRBJ2-1 TRBV5-6 CASSSLAGELNYNEQFF TGTGCCAGCAGCTCATTAGCGGGAGAACTAAACTACAATGAGCAGTTCTTC
- TRBD2 TRBJ2-1 TRBV5-1 CASSSSGTSGSSYNEQFF TGCGCCAGCAGCTCCTCCGGGACTAGCGGGAGTTCCTACAATGAGCAGTTCTTC
- TRBD2 TRBJ2-1 TRBV6-5 CASSYSLPGRGQFF TGTGCCAGCAGTTACTCGTTACCGGGGAGGGGGCAGTTCTTC
- - TRBJ2-1 TRBV2 CASSGHARWQFF TGTGCCAGCAGTGGTCATGCGCGGTGGCAGTTCTTC
- TRBD1 TRBJ1-4 TRBV4-2 CASSHDRGGNEKLFF TGTGCCAGCAGCCACGACAGGGGAGGTAATGAAAAACTGTTTTTT
- - TRBJ2-1 TRBV7-7 CASSSPPINEQFF TGTGCCAGCAGCTCCCCCCCGATCAATGAGCAGTTCTTC
- - TRBJ2-2 TRBV7-8 CASSFGAGTGELFF -
- TRBD2 TRBJ2-3 TRBV6-1 CASSKTRGRDTQYF TGTGCCAGCAGTAAGACGCGGGGGAGAGATACGCAGTATTTT
- - TRBJ2-2 TRBV29-1 CSVERAANTGELFF TGCAGCGTTGAGAGGGCAGCGAACACCGGGGAGCTGTTTTTT
few - TRBJ2-1 TRBV3-1 CASSQGVNNEQFF TGTGCCAGCAGCCAAGGGGTAAACAATGAGCAGTTCTTC
- - TRBJ2-1 TRBV7-2 CASTLTRGGNEQFF TGTGCCAGCACCCTTACCCGGGGCGGCAATGAGCAGTTCTTC
- TRBD1 TRBJ2-5 TRBV4-2 CASRTTGGWGTQYF TGTGCCAGCAGAACCACAGGGGGCTGGGGGACCCAGTACTTC
- TRBD1 TRBJ2-2 TRBV24-1 CATSGDRGTGELFF TGTGCAACCAGTGGGGACAGGGGCACCGGGGAGCTGTTTTTT
- - TRBJ2-5 TRBV20-1 CSASLIETQYF TGCAGTGCTAGTTTGATAGAGACCCAGTACTTC
once TRBD1 TRBJ2-3 TRBV29-1 CSVGQGGDTQYF TGCAGCGTTGGACAGGGGGGAGATACGCAGTATTTT
- - TRBJ2-3 TRBV20-1 CSARGRPRVAGPTDTQYF TGCAGTGCTAGAGGACGCCCCCGGGTTGCGGGACCCACAGATACGCAGTATTTT
- - TRBJ2-7 TRBV7-1 CASSSEGRASYEQYF TGTGCCAGCAGCTCGGAGGGTCGAGCTTCCTACGAGCAGTACTTC
- - TRBJ2-3 TRBV29-1 CSVEGLGATQYF TGCAGCGTTGAGGGTTTGGGAGCTACGCAGTATTTT
few - TRBJ1-5 TRBV19 CASRQAPNQPQHF TGTGCCAGTAGACAGGCACCGAATCAGCCCCAGCATTTT
- TRBD1 TRBJ1-5 TRBV20-1 CSARKTGGGEPQHF TGCAGTGCTAGAAAAACAGGGGGCGGGGAGCCCCAGCATTTT
once TRBD1 TRBJ1-6 TRBV10-3 CASSESATGYNSPLHF TGTGCCAGCAGTGAGTCGGCGACAGGGTATAATTCACCCCTCCACTTT
- - TRBJ2-3 TRBV27 CASSERPDTQYF TGTGCCAGTTCCGAGAGGCCCGATACGCAGTATTTT
- TRBD2 TRBJ2-1 TRBV3-1 CASSKWGGGDRNEQFF TGTGCCAGCAGCAAATGGGGCGGGGGGGATCGGAATGAGCAGTTCTTC
- TRBD2 TRBJ2-1 TRBV28 CASSLAVVDEQFF TGTGCCAGCAGCCTAGCGGTGGTCGATGAGCAGTTCTTC
few TRBD2 TRBJ2-5 TRBV9 CASSVGLAGRETQYF TGTGCCAGCAGCGTAGGGCTAGCGGGACGGGAGACCCAGTACTTC
once - TRBJ1-6 TRBV20-1 CSARDPGVDSPLHF TGCAGTGCTAGAGATCCAGGGGTCGATTCACCCCTCCACTTT
- - TRBJ2-5 TRBV29-1 CSVEVSPRETQYF TGCAGCGTTGAGGTCAGCCCTAGAGAGACCCAGTACTTC
few - TRBJ2-7 TRBV27 CASSLSPGALTEQYF TGTGCCAGCAGTTTATCCCCAGGGGCATTAACCGAGCAGTACTTC
few TRBD1 TRBJ1-2 TRBV28 CASRRQGFDGYTF TGTGCCAGCAGACGACAGGGTTTCGACGGCTACACCTTC
- - TRBJ2-5 TRBV7-9 CASSLDEGETQYF TGTGCCAGCAGCTTAGACGAGGGAGAGACCCAGTACTTC
- TRBD1 TRBJ1-2 TRBV10-3 CAIRDRDSYGYTF TGTGCCATCAGGGACAGGGACTCCTATGGCTACACCTTC
- - TRBJ1-6 TRBV19 CASIPSATYNSPLHF TGTGCCAGTATCCCATCGGCCACCTATAATTCACCCCTCCACTTT
- - TRBJ2-1 TRBV7-9 CASSLVGGRSYNEQFF TGTGCCAGCAGCTTAGTTGGGGGCAGGTCCTACAATGAGCAGTTCTTC
- - TRBJ1-6 TRBV7-9 CASATTNTRGYNSPLHF TGTGCCAGCGCGACGACCAACACCCGAGGCTATAATTCACCCCTCCACTTT
few TRBD1 TRBJ1-4 TRBV29-1 CSVGGQGGEKLFF TGCAGCGTTGGGGGACAGGGAGGGGAAAAACTGTTTTTT
- - TRBJ2-1 TRBV12-3/TRBV12-4 CASSSPGTLNNEQFF TGTGCCAGCAGCTCCCCCGGGACCCTGAACAATGAGCAGTTCTTC
- - TRBJ2-7 TRBV7-8 CASSLVVGGLYF TGTGCCAGCAGCTTAGTGGTGGGAGGCCTCTACTTC
- TRBD2 TRBJ2-7 TRBV5-5 CASSLELAGSSYEQYF TGTGCCAGCAGCTTGGAACTAGCGGGAAGCTCCTACGAGCAGTACTTC
- - TRBJ2-2 TRBV11-1 CASSFDTGELFF TGTGCCAGCAGCTTCGATACCGGGGAGCTGTTTTTT
- - TRBJ2-7 TRBV19 CASSITTFSYEQYF TGTGCCAGTAGTATTACCACCTTCTCCTACGAGCAGTACTTC
- - TRBJ2-2 TRBV29-1 CSVLLKHQTNTGELFF TGCAGCGTTCTCCTGAAGCACCAAACGAACACCGGGGAGCTGTTTTTT
- TRBD1 TRBJ2-1 TRBV4-1 CASSPGTGPYNEQFF TGCGCCAGCAGCCCCGGGACAGGACCCTACAATGAGCAGTTCTTC
- - TRBJ2-5 TRBV7-6 CASSYPGAVETQYF TGTGCCAGCAGCTACCCCGGAGCGGTAGAGACCCAGTACTTC
- TRBD2 TRBJ2-7 TRBV23-1 CASTKTRTSGHSYEQYF TGCGCCAGCACCAAAACAAGGACTAGCGGGCACTCCTACGAGCAGTACTTC